This T cell receptor beta chain is drawn from a study of beta chain features in type 1 diabetes (dated by TCRdb to the late 2010s). With respect to the entire study: No differences in mean age, gender distribution, total cell number or subset yield were found between patients and healthy donors. A total of roughly 98,000,000 sorted cells were examined across all samples, and RNA yield correlated strongly with the number of cells per subset. Naive and central memory subsets were obtained from all 30 or so donors, but regulatory and stem cell-like memory subsets were isolated from only 8 patients and about eight healthy donors. In the study, TCRB repertoires of sorted circulating CD4+ T cell subsets from recently diagnosed type 1 diabetes patients were compared with those of matched healthy donors.

The study at large found these results: Sequencing cDNA rather than genomic DNA could over-represent highly expressing activated cells, although activation and CD3 levels did not differ between groups. At VDJ recombination sites, type 1 diabetes patients had fewer insertions and more deleted nucleotides, which implies abnormalities in thymic rearrangement. Only small numbers of individuals were included in the HLA sub-analyses, which left unresolved whether HLA type had any influence on TCRB rearrangement. A moderate but significant shortening of TCRB CDR3 length was observed in type 1 diabetes patients in all four CD4+ subsets. PCR may preferentially amplify shorter templates, but because patient and control samples were amplified and corrected together, any resulting skew would affect both groups equally. The naive, central memory and regulatory TCRB repertoires appeared to resemble one another more closely among patients than among healthy donors.

All of the isolated RNA was reverse transcribed with the High Capacity cDNA Reverse Transcription Kit, so expressed TCRB transcripts were sequenced. Deep immunoSEQ sequencing was applied to naive, central memory and regulatory T cell samples, giving an average of around 3.8 million total reads per sample. After sorted cells were lysed in RLT buffer, RNA was extracted with DNase-treated RNeasy Micro or Mini kits, with the choice depending on cell number. To prevent cross-contamination, every cell subset was processed on its own, while patient and healthy donor samples were processed together. The immunoSEQ multiplex PCR was used to amplify TCRB sequences from cDNA, yielding 87-bp fragments that span the CDR3 region. The amplicons were sequenced using the Illumina HiSeq platform. The paper's data handling went like this. PCR bias was corrected computationally using synthetic template baselines, and reads within Hamming distance 2 were collapsed, with unmergeable singletons discarded. Reads were aligned against IMGT so that V, D and J genes, CDR3 length and insertions or deletions at six rearrangement sites could be assigned. Within each subset, clonotype counts were normalized to sorted cell number, and only after that were true diversity and Gini coefficients computed with the tcR R package. The overlap coefficient, calculated on TCRB nucleotide sequences, was used to quantify repertoire sharing. Out-of-frame TCRB sequences from naive cells were analyzed to stand in for the pre-selection repertoire. TCRdb limited this immuneACCESS table to in-frame rearrangements with V and J called. A share of clones is missing; checked studies link under half to unresolved V genes, and the rest is unexplained. D and trimming come from the DNA, and the V and J calls and clone size come from that table. Within this sample are 600,000 to 700,000 clones, with around 11% of them counted one time only. Approximately 0.11% of the sample goes to the ten largest clones.

A note on this clone: Its antigen is currently not known. Per-nucleotide qualities are absent, and no much larger clonotype sits a single base away.

Each donor gave one peripheral blood draw, averaging approximately 0.11 L, which was collected into heparinised tubes. A BD FACSAria II was used to sort naive, central memory, regulatory and stem cell-like memory CD4+ T cells with a panel that included CD45RO, CCR7, CD25, CD127, CD95 and CD27. A purity above 95% was achieved for all sorted populations. PBMCs were separated immediately by Lymphoprep density gradient centrifugation and were stained directly, without being cultured. To minimize batch effects, samples were stained and sorted in pairs, one healthy donor with one patient per experiment. Its CDR3 holds 12 amino acids, cysteine through phenylalanine. This entry keeps only the CDR3 DNA: 36 bases, framed from base 1. The germline V gene yields SNHLY for CDR1 and FYNNEI for CDR2. At the junction V is shortened by 0 bases and J by 9 bases, with 3 bases in between.

This receptor was taken from a man younger than 40 with type 1 diabetes. The rearranged chain carries TRBV2 and TRBJ1-6; the D segment cannot be called with confidence. The material sequenced was naive CD4+ T cells from blood. The sample's cell subset or site label, in plain terms: true naive CD4+ T cells. The CDR3 is CASSEALSPLHF. At the DNA level, the sequence is TGTGCCAGCAGTGAAGCGCTTTCACCCCTCCACTTT.